The 11 T cell receptor beta chains in this list originate from one sample, sequenced in a study of T-cell memory formation after mild COVID-19. TCRdb re-called the 5' RACE reads with MiXCR, one entry per CDR3 protein. The table has 450,000 to 700,000 distinct CDR3 sequences, over 15% seen once. The source material was PBMCs or a T cell subset sorted from them (not recorded which). The origin of the receptors is an adult woman who had mild COVID-19 (a few samples of this study predate the infection). Cell type and time point are not known.

Only a few counts were recorded for this clonotype. The rearrangement joins TRBV7-6 to TRBJ2-1, with D perhaps matching TRBD2 (5 bases). The germline gives CDR1 SGHVS, CDR2 FNYEAQ. Between the trimmed V and J ends, which lost 5 bases and 8 bases, there was a span of 13 bases. The CDR3 is 13 residues long. As DNA, the CDR3 is TGTGCCAGCAGCCCCCGGACTCAGGATGAGCAGTTCTTC. This translates into CASSPRTQDEQFF.

The rearrangement joins TRBV6-7 to TRBJ2-7, with 8 bases that match TRBD1. TRBV6-7 carries the ORF label, with uncertain function. The CDR3 is 21 residues long. The V segment lost 0 bases and the J segment 2 bases; nucleotides outside the gene matches: 21. Here the CDR3 DNA reads TGTGCCAGCAGTTACTCGATCGGACGACAGGGGAGTCAAATTAGTGCCTACGAGCAGTACTTC. Translating gives CASSYSIGRQGSQISAYEQYF.

There are a few counts of this clonotype. At one end the junction does not follow the germline gene, possibly because of a read error. The V and J genes are TRBV20-1 and TRBJ2-7; 8 bases agree with TRBD2. Germline CDR1 DFQATT, CDR2 SNEGSKA (reference sequence). The CDR3 covers 13 residues. CDR3: CSDRSGSAYEQYF. CDR3 nucleotides: TGCAGTGATAGAAGCGGGAGTGCCTACGAGCAGTACTTC.

This clonotype was picked up a small number of times. The rearrangement uses TRBV20-1 and TRBJ1-1, with D possibly TRBD1 on 6 matching bases. The V and J ends lost 2 bases and 3 bases respectively, with 13 bases between them. Germline values: CDR1 DFQATT, CDR2 SNEGSKA (reference sequence). The CDR3 is 14 amino acids. The CDR3 bases are TGCAGTGCTAGAATAGGGGGTTACTACACTGAAGCTTTCTTT. It yields the protein CSARIGGYYTEAFF.

V and J are TRBV5-1 and TRBJ2-5; 7 bases are shared with TRBD1. CDR1 and CDR2 (germline): SGHRS, YFSETQ. This CDR3 is 14 amino acids long. The V gene end was trimmed by 4 bases and the J gene end by 5 bases; junction bases not matched to a gene: 8. Here the CDR3 reads CASSRTGVAETQYF. CDR3 nucleotides: TGCGCCAGCAGCCGAACAGGGGTTGCCGAGACCCAGTACTTC.

This clonotype has only one observation. V usage is TRBV30 and J usage is TRBJ2-5; TRBD2 aligns across 11 bases. This CDR3 region has 16 residues. After removal of 5 bases from V and 4 bases from J, the junction contained 12 bases not matched to a gene. CDR1 and CDR2 (germline): GTSNPN, SVGIG (reference sequence). CDR3 residues: CAWGPGLAAGLETQYF. In DNA form, the CDR3 reads TGTGCCTGGGGTCCGGGACTAGCGGCGGGACTAGAGACCCAGTACTTC.

With regard to this clonotype: Sequence at one end of the junction differs from germline and may be a read error. The chain has TRBV12-3 or TRBV12-4 and TRBJ2-7, with D possibly matching TRBD2 (5 bases). The CDR3 is 12 residues long. The CDR3 DNA follows: TGTGCCAGCACTTTTGGCGACTACGAACAGTACTTC. Translating it yields CASTFGDYEQYF.

This clonotype showed up many times. The chain employs TRBV12-3 or TRBV12-4 and TRBJ1-2; 7 positions agree with TRBD1. V lost 7 bases and J lost 8; bases outside the gene matches: 7. The CDR3 covers 12 residues. The chain's CDR3 is CASTDRASGYTF. DNA of the CDR3: TGTGCCAGCACCGACAGGGCAAGCGGCTACACCTTC.

This clonotype showed up just a few times. The gene calls are TRBV7-2 and TRBJ2-1; 7 bases are a match to TRBD1. The V gene end was trimmed by 1 base and the J gene end by 4 bases; junction bases not matched to a gene: 4. Germline V gives CDR1 SGHTA, CDR2 FQGNSA. The CDR3 consists of 15 residues. CDR3 sequence: CASSLGRGLYNEQFF. The CDR3 nucleotides are TGTGCCAGCAGCTTAGGAAGGGGGCTTTACAATGAGCAGTTCTTC.

This chain links TRBV29-1 with TRBJ2-1; tentatively, D is TRBD2 (5 bases). Germline V gene data show CDR1 as SQVTM and CDR2 as ANQGSEA. V was cut by 1 base and J by 5 bases, with 15 bases left in between. This CDR3 is built from 15 residues. CDR3 residues: CSVEGSGLSNNEQFF. Here the CDR3 DNA reads TGCAGCGTTGAAGGGTCAGGACTCAGTAACAATGAGCAGTTCTTC.

This chain uses TRBV24-1 with TRBJ2-3, with 10 positions matching TRBD2. V lost 3 bases, J lost 3 bases, and 2 bases stayed unmatched. The germline gives CDR1 KGHDR, CDR2 SFDVKD. CDR3 length equals 15 residues. The CDR3 bases are TGTGCCACCAGTGATCAACTAGCGGGGACAGATACGCAGTATTTT. The encoded protein is CATSDQLAGTDTQYF.